These 27 T cell receptor beta chains share one sample of origin, sequenced in a study of PD-1 blockade in classical Hodgkin lymphoma. Documented time point: newly diagnosed, previously untreated cHL patient sample. Libraries were prepared by immunoSEQ multiplex PCR; TCRdb keeps only in-frame clonotypes and omits some of them. The repertoire includes over 25,000 clones, approximately 94% of them detected once, and about 2.3% sits in the top ten. Sequenced input: peripheral blood mononuclear cells (PBMCs). The source of these receptors is a human donor with classical Hodgkin lymphoma.

The chain combines TRBV6-1 with TRBJ1-4, with D unclear. V shed 4 bases and J shed 0 bases, with 9 bases lying between them. The CDR3 consists of 15 residues. Germline CDR1 reads MNHNS; CDR2 reads SASEGT. The CDR3 reads CASSAPVATNEKLFF. CDR3 nucleotide sequence: TGTGCCAGCAGTGCGCCTGTCGCAACTAATGAAAAACTGTTTTTT.

The chain links TRBV6-6 to TRBJ2-2, with D possibly being TRBD1 (5 bases). Trimming removed 2 bases from V and 9 bases from J, with 10 bases in between. CDR1 is MNHNY, CDR2 SVGAGI, per germline (reference sequence). The CDR3 sequence is 13 residues long. The CDR3 sequence is CASSYQGPRELFF. The DNA of the CDR3 is TGTGCCAGCAGTTACCAGGGTCCGAGGGAGCTGTTTTTT.

CDR3 DNA sequence: TGTGCCAGCAGTCGTTACAGGACCGATGGCTACACCTTC. Residues: CASSRYRTDGYTF. The rearrangement joins TRBV6-5 to TRBJ1-2; the D gene is possibly TRBD1 (5 bases). This CDR3 has 13 amino acids. Per germline, CDR1 MNHEY and CDR2 SVGAGI. Trimming pared 5 bases from V and 6 bases from J, leaving 13 bases between.

The rearrangement links TRBV14 to TRBJ2-3; D not resolved. Germline V gene lookup returns CDR1 SGHDN and CDR2 FVKESK. V lost 1 base, J lost 7 bases, and 9 bases lay in between. The length of the CDR3 is 13 residues. In DNA form, the CDR3 reads TGTGCCAGCAGCCAAGTCGCCGGAAATACGCAGTATTTT. Its translation is CASSQVAGNTQYF.

The chain is built from TRBV19 and TRBJ1-1; the D is unclear. This CDR3 has 16 residues. V was shortened by 5 bases and J by 2 bases, with 18 bases between the two germline ends. Per germline, CDR1 LNHDA and CDR2 SQIVND (reference sequence). The CDR3 reads CASSPLDWGSNTEAFF. The CDR3 DNA sequence: TGTGCCAGTAGTCCCCTCGACTGGGGATCTAACACTGAAGCTTTCTTT.

The chain is built from TRBV7-8 and TRBJ1-4, with D unresolved. The germline gives CDR1 SGHVS, CDR2 FQNEAQ. V was clipped by 5 bases and J by 8 bases, with 18 bases between them. CDR3 length: 15 amino acids. CDR3 sequence reads: CASSPGRGLREKLFF. The CDR3 DNA is TGTGCCAGCAGCCCAGGTCGAGGGCTTAGGGAAAAACTGTTTTTT.

This clone was seen more than once but under ten times. The genes are TRBV7-9 and TRBJ1-6, with 8 bases that match TRBD1. This CDR3 is 16 amino acids long. Germline assignment: CDR1 SEHNR and CDR2 FQNEAQ (reference sequence). Trimming cost V 0 bases and J 10 bases; bases outside gene matches: 8. CDR3 coding DNA: TGTGCCAGCAGCTTAGCAGTCGCCGGGACAGGCTCACCCCTCCACTTT. It specifies CASSLAVAGTGSPLHF.

This clone came up a few times. J is TRBJ2-7 and V is TRBV2; 9 bases line up with TRBD1. V lost 5 bases to trimming and J lost 4 bases; unmatched junction nucleotides: 6. This CDR3 contains 14 residues. The germline V gene encodes CDR1 SNHLY and CDR2 FYNNEI. CDR3 nucleotide sequence: TGTGCCAGCAGTACCGGGACAGGGAGGTACGAGCAGTACTTC. Protein product: CASSTGTGRYEQYF.

The rearrangement uses TRBV15 and TRBJ2-7, with 7 nucleotides matching TRBD2. The length of the CDR3 is 15 residues. Germline trimming cut 1 base from V and 2 bases from J; bases unmatched to any gene: 5. CDR1 is LNHNV, CDR2 YYDKDF, per germline (reference sequence). The CDR3 loop reads CATSRGAGITYEQYF. The CDR3, as DNA: TGTGCCACCAGCAGAGGAGCGGGGATTACCTACGAGCAGTACTTC.

The rearrangement joins TRBV15 to TRBJ2-1, with TRBD2 as a possible D gene (5 bases). Germline assignment: CDR1 LNHNV and CDR2 YYDKDF (reference sequence). V was pared by 1 base and J by 6 bases, with 16 bases between. The CDR3 consists of 16 residues. CDR3 protein: CATSRGGSGIFNEQFF. In DNA, the CDR3 is TGTGCCACCAGCAGAGGGGGTTCCGGGATCTTCAATGAGCAGTTCTTC.

This clone was recorded only once. This chain links TRBV7-8 with TRBJ2-1; D not certain. CDR3 length: 15 residues. Germline assignment: CDR1 SGHVS and CDR2 FQNEAQ. V lost 2 bases to trimming and J lost 6 bases, with 14 bases between them. The chain's CDR3 is CASSLPRPSINEQFF. The CDR3 bases are TGTGCCAGCAGCTTACCGAGACCCTCCATCAATGAGCAGTTCTTC.

The chain employs TRBV4-1 and TRBJ2-7; unclear D gene. The length of the CDR3 is 15 residues. V shed 1 base and J shed 0 bases, with 10 bases lying between them. Germline CDR1 is MGHRA and CDR2 is YSYEKL. CDR3 loop: CASSQATQGSYEQYF. Here the CDR3 DNA reads TGCGCCAGCAGCCAAGCCACTCAAGGCTCCTACGAGCAGTACTTC.

The CDR3 DNA reads as TGCAGCGTTAAACAGGGGGCAAACACTGAAGCTTTCTTT. It translates to CSVKQGANTEAFF. This chain joins TRBV29-1 and TRBJ1-1, with 9 bases fitting TRBD1. CDR3 length: 13 amino acids. Germline assignment: CDR1 SQVTM and CDR2 ANQGSEA. J lost 2 bases, V lost 5 bases, and 3 bases had no gene match.

The chain combines TRBV29-1 with TRBJ1-3; D might be TRBD1 (6 bases). V lost 4 bases to trimming and J lost 2 bases, with 12 bases between them. Germline CDR1 and CDR2: SQVTM and ANQGSEA. The CDR3 is 14 residues long. The CDR3 reads CSVGEQGPGNTIYF. In nucleotides, the CDR3 is TGCAGCGTTGGGGAACAGGGACCTGGAAACACCATATATTTT. The variable domain in full, with the rest retrieved from reference TRBV29-1 and TRBJ1-3, is SAVISQKPSRDICQRGTSLTIQCQVDSQVTMMFWYRQQPGQSLTLIATANQGSEATYESGFVIDKFPISRPNLTFSTLTVSNMSPEDSSIYLCSVGEQGPGNTIYFGEGSWLTVV.

As to this clone: Sequence at one end of the junction differs from germline and may be a read error. The same CDR3 can be traced to other DNA sequences in this sample. This sequence joins TRBV7-9 and TRBJ1-3, with D perhaps matching TRBD1 (5 bases). CDR1 SEHNR and CDR2 FQNEAQ come from the germline V gene (reference sequence). This CDR3 has 15 residues. The DNA of the CDR3 is TGTGCCAGCAGCTCGGCCGGGACTGCTGGGAACACCATATATTTT. It translates to CASSSAGTAGNTIYF.

The rearrangement joins TRBV15 to TRBJ1-2; 8 bases are a match to TRBD1. V lost 5 bases, J lost 8 bases, and 16 bases stayed unmatched. This CDR3 contains 16 residues. Per germline, CDR1 LNHNV and CDR2 YYDKDF (reference sequence). The CDR3 reads CATSDRGGRDPTGYTF. The CDR3 bases are TGTGCCACCAGCGACAGGGGAGGCAGGGATCCCACCGGCTACACCTTC. Filled out from reference TRBV15 and TRBJ1-2, the complete variable domain reads DAMVIQNPRYQVTQFGKPVTLSCSQTLNHNVMYWYQQKSSQAPKLLFHYYDKDFNNEADTPDNFQSRRPNTSFCFLDIRSPGLGDTAMYLCATSDRGGRDPTGYTFGSGTRLTVV.

On this clone: The sample has other DNA sequences that encode this CDR3 too. V and J are TRBV7-2 and TRBJ1-2; no firm D call. V dropped 4 bases and J dropped 2 bases, with 8 bases sitting between them. This CDR3 has 13 amino acids. In germline, CDR1 is SGHTA, CDR2 FQGNSA. Here the CDR3 DNA reads TGTGCCAGCAGCTCAGGACGGAACTATGGCTACACCTTC. Translation: CASSSGRNYGYTF.

The V gene is TRBV12-5, the J gene TRBJ1-1; 7 bases align to TRBD1. The CDR3 covers 21 residues. Losses at the gene ends were 2 bases for V and 0 bases for J; bases not matched to a gene: 21. The germline V gene has CDR1 LGHNT and CDR2 FRNRAP. The CDR3 spells CASGLTSLRDSVLLMNTEAFF. In DNA form, the CDR3 reads TGTGCTAGTGGTTTGACGAGCCTACGGGACAGCGTACTACTCATGAACACTGAAGCTTTCTTT.

The rearrangement joins TRBV10-3 to TRBJ1-1; a possible D gene is TRBD1 (5 bases). Looked up from germline, CDR1 is ENHRY and CDR2 is SYGVKD. Between the trimmed V and J ends, which lost 4 bases and 5 bases, there was a span of 8 bases. The CDR3 runs 12 residues. The CDR3 DNA is TGTGCCATCAGTGGGAGGGGAACTGAAGCTTTCTTT. Translated: CAISGRGTEAFF.

This chain connects TRBV5-4 to TRBJ1-3, with TRBD1 matching over 8 bases. Germline V lookup: CDR1 SGHNT, CDR2 YYREEE (reference sequence). The CDR3 covers 18 residues. V was pared by 4 bases and J by 4 bases, with 16 bases of the junction left unmatched. CDR3 sequence reads: CASSKDRVSPSPGNTIYF. The CDR3, as DNA: TGTGCCAGCAGCAAGGACAGGGTTTCTCCAAGTCCCGGAAACACCATATATTTT. The complete variable domain, with remaining parts taken from reference TRBV5-4 and TRBJ1-3, reads ETGVTQSPTHLIKTRGQQVTLRCSSQSGHNTVSWYQQALGQGPQFIFQYYREEENGRGNFPPRFSGLQFPNYSSELNVNALELDDSALYLCASSKDRVSPSPGNTIYFGEGSWLTVV.

The chain combines TRBV5-1 with TRBJ2-7; 8 bases line up with TRBD2. Germline assignment: CDR1 SGHRS and CDR2 YFSETQ. The CDR3 totals 15 residues. V shed 0 bases, J shed 4 bases, and the junction held 6 bases outside the gene matches. DNA of the CDR3: TGCGCCAGCAGCTTGGGAACTAGCGGACCTTACGAGCAGTACTTC. Its translation is CASSLGTSGPYEQYF.

The V and J genes are TRBV19 and TRBJ1-1; D possibly corresponds to TRBD1 (5 bases). The length of the CDR3 is 12 residues. Trimming removed 7 bases at V and 5 bases at J, with 11 bases between. Germline V gene data show CDR1 as LNHDA and CDR2 as SQIVND (reference sequence). CDR3 coding DNA: TGTGCCAGTAAAGGGGCCGAGACTGAAGCTTTCTTT. Protein product: CASKGAETEAFF.

The genes are TRBV2 and TRBJ1-1; 9 bases map to TRBD1. Trimming cost V 4 bases and J 5 bases; bases outside gene matches: 8. The CDR3 has 15 amino acids. Per germline, CDR1 SNHLY and CDR2 FYNNEI. In DNA form, the CDR3 reads TGTGCCAGCAGTGGAACAGGGACAGGGAGGACTGAAGCTTTCTTT. Protein: CASSGTGTGRTEAFF. Drawing the rest from reference TRBV2 and TRBJ1-1, the complete variable domain is EPEVTQTPSHQVTQMGQEVILRCVPISNHLYFYWYRQILGQKVEFLVSFYNNEISEKSEIFDDQFSVERPDGSNFTLKIRSTKLEDSAMYFCASSGTGTGRTEAFFGQGTRLTVV.

The rearrangement links TRBV6-5 to TRBJ2-7; D is unresolved. V lost 0 bases to trimming and J lost 5 bases, with 11 bases between them. Germline V gives CDR1 MNHEY, CDR2 SVGAGI. This CDR3 spans 14 amino acids. The CDR3 DNA sequence: TGTGCCAGCAGTTACTCGTTCGGCGAGGACGAGCAGTACTTC. Protein product: CASSYSFGEDEQYF.

The chain links TRBV25-1 to TRBJ2-7, with a weak D call TRBD2 (5 bases). The CDR3 is 15 residues long. The V end was cut by 2 bases, the J end by 7 bases, with 18 bases between. Germline V gene lookup returns CDR1 MGHDK and CDR2 SYGVNS. This CDR3 reads CASSERSGIPGEQYF. DNA for the CDR3: TGTGCCAGCAGTGAACGATCCGGGATCCCGGGGGAGCAGTACTTC.

The chain carries TRBV28 and TRBJ1-4; no reliable D call. This CDR3 is 16 amino acids long. Germline CDR1 reads MDHEN; CDR2 reads SYDVKM. Trimming cost V 5 bases and J 8 bases, with 21 bases left between them. For the CDR3, the DNA is TGTGCCAGCAGTCCCCATCGTTCGGCAGGAACCGAAAAACTGTTTTTT. Its protein is CASSPHRSAGTEKLFF.

This clone was detected only a few times. The chain is built from TRBV6-1 and TRBJ2-7; 12 positions agree with TRBD1. J was trimmed by 6 bases and V by 2 bases; bases with no gene match: 5. The CDR3 is 15 amino acids. CDR1 and CDR2 from the germline V gene are MNHNS and SASEGT. CDR3 sequence: CASSEKGTGGAEQYF. As DNA, the CDR3 is TGTGCCAGCAGTGAAAAAGGGACAGGGGGCGCCGAGCAGTACTTC.